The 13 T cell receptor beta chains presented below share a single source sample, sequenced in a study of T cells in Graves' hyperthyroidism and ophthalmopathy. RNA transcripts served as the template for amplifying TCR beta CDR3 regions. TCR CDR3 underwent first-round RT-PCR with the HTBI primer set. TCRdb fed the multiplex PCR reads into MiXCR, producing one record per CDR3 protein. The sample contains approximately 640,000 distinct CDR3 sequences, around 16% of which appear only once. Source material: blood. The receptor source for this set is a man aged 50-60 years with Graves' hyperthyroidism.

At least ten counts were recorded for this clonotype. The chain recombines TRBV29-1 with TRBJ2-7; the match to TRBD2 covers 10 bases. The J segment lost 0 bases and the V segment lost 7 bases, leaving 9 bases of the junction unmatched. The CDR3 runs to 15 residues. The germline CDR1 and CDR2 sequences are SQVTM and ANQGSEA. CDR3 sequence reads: CSGATGTSDSYEQYF. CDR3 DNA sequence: TGCAGCGGCGCGACCGGGACTAGCGACTCCTACGAGCAGTACTTC.

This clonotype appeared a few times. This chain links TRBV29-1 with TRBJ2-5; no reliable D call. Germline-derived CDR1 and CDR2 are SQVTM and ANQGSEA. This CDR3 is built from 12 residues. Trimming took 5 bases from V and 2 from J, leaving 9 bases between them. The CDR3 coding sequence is TGCAGCGTTCAACAAGTACAAGAGACCCAGTACTTC. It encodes CSVQQVQETQYF.

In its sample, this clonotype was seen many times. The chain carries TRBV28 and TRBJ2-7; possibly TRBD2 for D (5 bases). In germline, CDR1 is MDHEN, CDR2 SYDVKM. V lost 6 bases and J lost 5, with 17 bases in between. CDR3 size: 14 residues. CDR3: CASSPYPQRNEQYF. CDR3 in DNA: TGTGCCAGCAGCCCGTACCCCCAGCGGAACGAGCAGTACTTC.

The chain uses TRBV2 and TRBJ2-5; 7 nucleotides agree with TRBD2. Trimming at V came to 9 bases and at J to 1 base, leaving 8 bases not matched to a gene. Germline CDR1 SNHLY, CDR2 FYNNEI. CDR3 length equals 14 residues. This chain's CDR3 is CARSPLAVQETQYF. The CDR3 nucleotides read TGTGCCAGGAGCCCTCTAGCGGTCCAAGAGACCCAGTACTTC. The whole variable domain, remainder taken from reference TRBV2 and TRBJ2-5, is EPEVTQTPSHQVTQMGQEVILRCVPISNHLYFYWYRQILGQKVEFLVSFYNNEISEKSEIFDDQFSVERPDGSNFTLKIRSTKLEDSAMYFCARSPLAVQETQYFGPGTRLLVL.

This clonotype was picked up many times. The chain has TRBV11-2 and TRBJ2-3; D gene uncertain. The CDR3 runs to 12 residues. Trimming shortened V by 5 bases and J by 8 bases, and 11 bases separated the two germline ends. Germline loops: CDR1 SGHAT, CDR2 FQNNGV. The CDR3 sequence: CASSLSFGTQYF. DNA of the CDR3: TGTGCCAGCAGCCTAAGTTTTGGTACGCAGTATTTT. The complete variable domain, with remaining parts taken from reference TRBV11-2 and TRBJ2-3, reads EAGVAQSPRYKIIEKRQSVAFWCNPISGHATLYWYQQILGQGPKLLIQFQNNGVVDDSQLPKDRFSAERLKGVDSTLKIQPAKLEDSAVYLCASSLSFGTQYFGPGTRLTVL.

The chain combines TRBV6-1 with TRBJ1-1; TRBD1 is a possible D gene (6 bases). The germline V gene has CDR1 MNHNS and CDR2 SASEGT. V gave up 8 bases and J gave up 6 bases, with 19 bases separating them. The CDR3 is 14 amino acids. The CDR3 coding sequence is TGTGCCAGCGGCCGCCGGGACATCGCCCCTGAAGCTTTCTTT. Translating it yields CASGRRDIAPEAFF.

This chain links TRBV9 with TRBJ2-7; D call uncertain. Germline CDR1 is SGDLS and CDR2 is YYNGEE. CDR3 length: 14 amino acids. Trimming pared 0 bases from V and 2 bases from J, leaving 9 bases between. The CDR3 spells CASSVDAGPYEQYF. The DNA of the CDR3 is TGTGCCAGCAGCGTAGACGCAGGTCCCTACGAGCAGTACTTC.

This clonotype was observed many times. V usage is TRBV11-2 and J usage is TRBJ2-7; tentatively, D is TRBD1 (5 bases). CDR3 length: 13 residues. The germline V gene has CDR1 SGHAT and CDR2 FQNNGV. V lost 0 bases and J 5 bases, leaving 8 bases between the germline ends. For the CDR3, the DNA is TGTGCCAGCAGCTTAGACAGGGCCCACGAGCAGTACTTC. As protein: CASSLDRAHEQYF.

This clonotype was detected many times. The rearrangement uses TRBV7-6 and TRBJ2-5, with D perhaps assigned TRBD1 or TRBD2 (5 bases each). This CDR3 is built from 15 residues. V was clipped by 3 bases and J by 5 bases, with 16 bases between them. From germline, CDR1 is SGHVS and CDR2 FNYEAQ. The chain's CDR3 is CASSFGAVVLETQYF. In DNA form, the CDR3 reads TGTGCCAGCAGCTTCGGGGCGGTCGTTCTTGAGACCCAGTACTTC.

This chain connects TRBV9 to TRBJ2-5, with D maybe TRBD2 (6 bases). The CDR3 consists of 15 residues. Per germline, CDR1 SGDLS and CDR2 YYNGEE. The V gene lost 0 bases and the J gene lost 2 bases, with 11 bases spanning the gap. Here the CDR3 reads CASSVAGTVQETQYF. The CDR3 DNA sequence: TGTGCCAGCAGCGTAGCTGGGACTGTTCAAGAGACCCAGTACTTC.

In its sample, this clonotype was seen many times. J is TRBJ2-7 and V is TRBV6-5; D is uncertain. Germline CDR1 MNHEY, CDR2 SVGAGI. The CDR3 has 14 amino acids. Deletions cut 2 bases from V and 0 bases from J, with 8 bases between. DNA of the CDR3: TGTGCCAGCAGTTACCAACTGGGCTCCTACGAGCAGTACTTC. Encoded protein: CASSYQLGSYEQYF.

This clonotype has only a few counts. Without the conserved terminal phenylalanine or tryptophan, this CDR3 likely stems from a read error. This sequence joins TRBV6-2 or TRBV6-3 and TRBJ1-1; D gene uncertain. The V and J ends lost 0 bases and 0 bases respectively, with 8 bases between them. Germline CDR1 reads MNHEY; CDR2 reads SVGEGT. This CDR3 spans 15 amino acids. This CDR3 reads CASSYSMVMNTEAFS. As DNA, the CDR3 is TGTGCCAGCAGTTACTCAATGGTCATGAACACTGAAGCTTTCTCT.

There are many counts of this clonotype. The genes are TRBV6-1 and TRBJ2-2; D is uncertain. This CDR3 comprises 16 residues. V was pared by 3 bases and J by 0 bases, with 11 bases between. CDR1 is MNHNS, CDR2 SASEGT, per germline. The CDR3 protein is CASSDFLASNTGELFF. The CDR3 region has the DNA TGTGCCAGCAGTGATTTTCTGGCATCGAACACCGGGGAGCTGTTTTTT.